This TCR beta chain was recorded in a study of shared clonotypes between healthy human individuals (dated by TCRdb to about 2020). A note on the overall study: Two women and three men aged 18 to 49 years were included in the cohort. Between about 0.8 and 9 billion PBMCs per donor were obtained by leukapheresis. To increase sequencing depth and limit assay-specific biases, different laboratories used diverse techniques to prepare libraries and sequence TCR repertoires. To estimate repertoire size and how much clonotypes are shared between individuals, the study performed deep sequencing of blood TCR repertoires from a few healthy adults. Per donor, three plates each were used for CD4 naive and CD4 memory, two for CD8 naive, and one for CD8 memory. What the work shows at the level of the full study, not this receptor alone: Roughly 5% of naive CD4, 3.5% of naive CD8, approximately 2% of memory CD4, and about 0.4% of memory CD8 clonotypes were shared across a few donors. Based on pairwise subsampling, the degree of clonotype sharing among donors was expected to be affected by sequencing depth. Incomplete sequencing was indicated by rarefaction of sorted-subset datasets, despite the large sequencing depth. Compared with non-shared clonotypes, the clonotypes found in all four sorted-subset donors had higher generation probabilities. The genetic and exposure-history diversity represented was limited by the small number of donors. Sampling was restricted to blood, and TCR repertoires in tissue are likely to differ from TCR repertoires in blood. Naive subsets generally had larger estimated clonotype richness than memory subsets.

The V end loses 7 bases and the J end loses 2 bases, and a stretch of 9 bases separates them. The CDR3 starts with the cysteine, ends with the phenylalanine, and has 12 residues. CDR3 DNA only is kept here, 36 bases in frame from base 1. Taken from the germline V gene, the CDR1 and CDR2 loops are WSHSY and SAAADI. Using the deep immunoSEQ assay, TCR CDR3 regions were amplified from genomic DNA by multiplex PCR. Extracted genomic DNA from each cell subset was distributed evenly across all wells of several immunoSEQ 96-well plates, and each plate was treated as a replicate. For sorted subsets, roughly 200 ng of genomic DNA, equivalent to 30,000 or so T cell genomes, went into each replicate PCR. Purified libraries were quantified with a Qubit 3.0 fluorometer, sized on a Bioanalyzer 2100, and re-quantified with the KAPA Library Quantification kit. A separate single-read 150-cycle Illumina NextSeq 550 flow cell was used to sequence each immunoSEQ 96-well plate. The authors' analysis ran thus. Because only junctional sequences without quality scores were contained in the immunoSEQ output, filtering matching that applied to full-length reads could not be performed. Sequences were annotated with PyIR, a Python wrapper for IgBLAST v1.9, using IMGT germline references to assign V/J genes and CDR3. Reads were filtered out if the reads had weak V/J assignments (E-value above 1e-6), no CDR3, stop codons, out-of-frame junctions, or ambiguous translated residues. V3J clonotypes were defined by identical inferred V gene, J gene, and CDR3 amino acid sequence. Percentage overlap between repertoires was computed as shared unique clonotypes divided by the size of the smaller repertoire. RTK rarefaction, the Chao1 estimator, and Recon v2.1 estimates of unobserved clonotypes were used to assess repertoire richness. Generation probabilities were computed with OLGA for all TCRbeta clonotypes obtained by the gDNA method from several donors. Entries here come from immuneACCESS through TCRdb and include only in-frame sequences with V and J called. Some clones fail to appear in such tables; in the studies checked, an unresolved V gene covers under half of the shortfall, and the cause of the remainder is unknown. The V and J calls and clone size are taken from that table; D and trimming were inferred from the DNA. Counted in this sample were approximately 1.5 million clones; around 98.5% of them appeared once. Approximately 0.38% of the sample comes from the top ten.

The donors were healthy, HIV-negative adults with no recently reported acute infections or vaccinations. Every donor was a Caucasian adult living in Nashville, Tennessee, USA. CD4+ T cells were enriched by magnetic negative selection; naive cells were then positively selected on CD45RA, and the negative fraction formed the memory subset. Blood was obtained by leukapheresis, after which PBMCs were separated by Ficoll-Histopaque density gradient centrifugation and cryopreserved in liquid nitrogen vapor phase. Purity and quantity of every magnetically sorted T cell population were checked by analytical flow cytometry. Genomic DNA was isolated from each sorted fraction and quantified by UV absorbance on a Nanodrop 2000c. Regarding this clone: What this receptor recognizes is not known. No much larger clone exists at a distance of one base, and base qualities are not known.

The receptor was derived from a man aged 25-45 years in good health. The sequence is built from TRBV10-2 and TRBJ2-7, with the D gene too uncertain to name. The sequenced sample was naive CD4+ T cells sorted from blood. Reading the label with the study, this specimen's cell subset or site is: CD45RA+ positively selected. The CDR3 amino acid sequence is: CASKGRTYEQYF. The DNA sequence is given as TGCGCCAGCAAGGGCCGAACCTACGAGCAGTACTTC.